A selection of T cell receptor beta chains follows, all from one sample in a study of blood T cell repertoires in COVID-19. TCRdb keeps only in-frame clones here, not all; method: immunoSEQ multiplex PCR. The table has about 110,000 clones, more than 65% seen once; the top ten hold approximately 7.9%. Sample: peripheral blood. The receptors here all came from a woman older than 75 with active or convalescent COVID-19. Both conserved end residues are part of each CDR3. A D gene is named only where the DNA matches it firmly. Clone size is given for some rows only: seen once, a few or many times, or a class if the clone is expanded.

j_call | v_call | d_call | clone_size | cdr3_aa | cdr3_nt
TRBJ2-1 | TRBV5-1 | TRBD2 | NA | CASSLAGRSYNEQFF | TGCGCCAGCAGCTTAGCGGGAAGATCCTACAATGAGCAGTTCTTC
TRBJ2-2 | TRBV6-1 | TRBD1 | NA | CASSGQDRGRTGELFF | TGTGCCAGCAGTGGGCAGGACAGGGGGCGCACCGGGGAGCTGTTTTTT
TRBJ2-2 | TRBV18 | TRBD2 | NA | CASSPGTSGRAFAGELFF | TGTGCCAGCTCACCAGGGACTAGCGGGAGGGCATTCGCCGGGGAGCTGTTTTTT
TRBJ1-1 | TRBV5-1 | TRBD1 | NA | CASIGTGNTEAFF | TGCGCCAGCATCGGGACAGGCAACACTGAAGCTTTCTTT
TRBJ1-5 | TRBV6-6 | NA | NA | CASSYAEDNQPQHF | TGTGCCAGCAGTTACGCAGAGGACAATCAGCCCCAGCATTTT
TRBJ2-5 | TRBV21-1 | NA | NA | CASSKSRLETQYF | TGTGCCAGCAGCAAATCCAGGTTGGAGACCCAGTACTTC
TRBJ2-5 | TRBV7-2 | NA | NA | CASSLGLSRGVRETQYF | TGTGCCAGCAGCTTAGGGCTCAGCAGGGGCGTTCGGGAGACCCAGTACTTC
TRBJ2-2 | TRBV7-2 | TRBD2 | NA | CASSTWGGRGTGELFF | TGTGCCAGCAGCACTTGGGGCGGGAGAGGAACCGGGGAGCTGTTTTTT
TRBJ2-1 | TRBV5-1 | TRBD2 | NA | CASSHGLAASSYNEQFF | TGCGCCAGCAGCCACGGACTAGCGGCTAGCTCCTACAATGAGCAGTTCTTC
TRBJ1-1 | TRBV5-5 | TRBD1 | NA | CASSLPRDRVRTEAFF | TGTGCCAGCAGCTTGCCACGGGACAGGGTTAGGACTGAAGCTTTCTTT
TRBJ1-6 | TRBV6-5 | TRBD1 | few | CASSFGQGVSPLHF | TGTGCCAGCAGTTTCGGACAGGGTGTCTCACCCCTCCACTTT
TRBJ2-3 | TRBV5-1 | TRBD2 | NA | CASSLLPSGADTQYF | TGCGCCAGCAGCTTGCTACCTAGCGGGGCAGATACGCAGTATTTT
TRBJ2-2 | TRBV10-1 | NA | NA | CASSEPNTVSYHTGELFF | TGCGCCAGCAGTGAGCCCAATACAGTGAGCTATCACACCGGGGAGCTGTTTTTT
TRBJ2-1 | TRBV29-1 | NA | NA | CSVEILRPYPLGEYEQFF | TGCAGCGTTGAGATTTTGAGACCATATCCTTTGGGAGAATATGAGCAGTTCTTC
TRBJ1-1 | TRBV6-5 | NA | NA | CASSPSGVGNTEAFF | TGTGCCAGCAGCCCGAGCGGGGTGGGTAACACTGAAGCTTTCTTT
TRBJ2-3 | TRBV7-9 | TRBD2 | NA | CASSLASGSTDTQYF | TGTGCCAGCAGCTTGGCTAGCGGGAGCACAGATACGCAGTATTTT
TRBJ2-1 | TRBV7-9 | NA | NA | CASSLSYRSLSGEQFF | TGTGCCAGCAGCTTATCCTACAGGAGTCTTTCCGGTGAGCAGTTCTTC
TRBJ1-5 | TRBV7-6 | TRBD1 | NA | CASSLYGQGGQPQHF | TGTGCCAGCAGCTTATATGGACAGGGCGGTCAGCCCCAGCATTTT
TRBJ2-2 | TRBV6-4 | TRBD2 | NA | CASSLVAGVFDTGELFF | TGTGCCAGCAGTTTAGTAGCGGGAGTGTTCGACACCGGGGAGCTGTTTTTT
TRBJ2-1 | TRBV12-3/TRBV12-4 | NA | NA | CASSLRGSNEQFF | TGTGCCAGCAGTTTAAGGGGAAGCAATGAGCAGTTCTTC
TRBJ2-7 | TRBV7-9 | TRBD2 | NA | CASSASGGFDYEQYF | TGTGCCAGCAGCGCCAGCGGGGGGTTTGACTACGAGCAGTACTTC
TRBJ2-1 | TRBV15 | TRBD1 | NA | CATSRVLDRAYNEQFF | TGTGCCACCAGCAGAGTCTTGGACAGGGCCTACAATGAGCAGTTCTTC
TRBJ2-2 | TRBV11-2 | NA | NA | CASSLGGAGELFF | TGTGCCAGCAGCTTAGGAGGCGCCGGGGAGCTGTTTTTT
TRBJ2-3 | TRBV2 | TRBD2 | once | CASSEALLAGATDTQYF | TGTGCCAGCAGTGAAGCGCTGCTAGCGGGAGCCACAGATACGCAGTATTTT
TRBJ1-3 | TRBV9 | NA | NA | CASSVGSSGNTIYF | TGTGCCAGCAGCGTAGGGAGCTCTGGAAACACCATATATTTT
TRBJ1-1 | TRBV6-5 | NA | NA | CASSGISLTEAFF | TGTGCCAGCAGCGGGATTTCCCTCACTGAAGCTTTCTTT
TRBJ1-6 | TRBV19 | NA | NA | CASSSQGEASPLHF | TGTGCCAGTAGTTCACAGGGCGAGGCTTCACCCCTCCACTTT
TRBJ2-7 | TRBV7-2 | NA | NA | CASRKGDSYEQYF | TGTGCCAGCAGAAAGGGGGACTCCTACGAGCAGTACTTC
TRBJ1-4 | TRBV15 | TRBD1 | once | CATSRDPAGGVREKLFF | TGTGCCACCAGCAGAGATCCCGCAGGGGGCGTTCGTGAAAAACTGTTTTTT
TRBJ1-1 | TRBV3-1/TRBV3-2 | TRBD1 | NA | CASSQPGQGMNTEAFF | TGTGCCAGCAGCCAACCGGGACAGGGGATGAACACTGAAGCTTTCTTT
TRBJ2-1 | TRBV7-2 | NA | NA | CASSLVDPQGQFF | TGTGCCAGCAGCTTAGTAGATCCGCAGGGACAGTTCTTC
TRBJ2-1 | TRBV9 | NA | once | CASSIGDNEQFF | TGTGCCAGCAGCATCGGGGACAATGAGCAGTTCTTC
TRBJ2-1 | TRBV4-1 | TRBD2 | NA | CASSQVGLAGQNEQFF | TGCGCCAGCAGCCAAGTGGGACTAGCGGGACAGAATGAGCAGTTCTTC